These 11 T cell receptor beta chains originate from one sample sequenced in a study of T-cell memory formation after mild COVID-19. A single record per CDR3 protein comes from TCRdb applying MiXCR to the 5' RACE reads. This table has about 400,000 distinct CDR3 sequences, under 25% appearing once. Material for sequencing was PBMCs or a T cell subset sorted from them (not recorded which). Receptors were obtained from an adult woman who had mild COVID-19 (a few samples of this study predate the infection). Cell type and time point are not known.

This clonotype was counted ten times or more. The chain employs TRBV5-1 and TRBJ1-5, with D uncertain. Germline V gene data show CDR1 as SGHRS and CDR2 as YFSETQ. The CDR3 length is 13 residues. V was cut by 4 bases and J by 0 bases, with 5 bases left in between. The DNA of the CDR3 is TGCGCCAGCAGCCCCAATAGCAATCAGCCCCAGCATTTT. Protein: CASSPNSNQPQHF.

This clonotype was seen only a few times. The chain has TRBV7-2 and TRBJ2-1; perhaps TRBD2 as D (7 bases). This CDR3 contains 14 residues. Per the germline V gene, CDR1 is SGHTA and CDR2 is FQGNSA. The ends were cut back, 5 bases at V and 9 bases at J, with 17 bases in the middle. The CDR3 here is CASSGGAGLSEQFF. The DNA for the CDR3 is TGTGCCAGCAGCGGGGGGGCCGGTCTATCTGAGCAGTTCTTC.

The rearrangement links TRBV7-9 to TRBJ2-7, with D perhaps being TRBD1 or TRBD2 (5 bases each). CDR1 is SEHNR and CDR2 is FQNEAQ in the germline V gene (reference sequence). CDR3 length equals 14 residues. Trimming left V 8 bases short and J 0 bases short, with 14 bases between. The CDR3 DNA is TGTGCCAGCTGCAGGGACGGAAGCTCCTACGAGCAGTACTTC. This sequence encodes CASCRDGSSYEQYF.

The CDR3 region is CSASFRVGEKLFF. The DNA for the CDR3 is TGCAGTGCTAGTTTCAGGGTTGGGGAAAAACTGTTTTTT. V usage is TRBV20-1 and J usage is TRBJ1-4, with D maybe TRBD1 (5 bases). The germline V gene has CDR1 DFQATT and CDR2 SNEGSKA (reference sequence). This CDR3 has 13 amino acids. V was shortened by 3 bases and J by 8 bases, with 13 bases between the two germline ends.

This clonotype has more than one count but fewer than ten. J is TRBJ2-7 and V is TRBV6-5; possibly TRBD2 for D (5 bases). Trimming cost V 6 bases and J 2 bases, with 14 bases left between them. CDR1 is MNHEY and CDR2 is SVGAGI in the germline V gene. This CDR3 region has 14 residues. The CDR3 protein is CASRNREAPYEQYF. DNA for the CDR3: TGTGCCAGCAGGAACCGGGAAGCCCCCTACGAGCAGTACTTC.

The chain employs TRBV10-3 and TRBJ2-1; D is unclear. V lost 11 bases, J lost 10 bases, and 18 bases lay in between. Germline lookup yields CDR1 ENHRY and CDR2 SYGVKD. This CDR3 contains 12 residues. The DNA for the CDR3 is TGTGCCGCCGCGGAATCAGGAGCCGAGCAGTTCTTC. This sequence encodes CAAAESGAEQFF.

CDR3 sequence (DNA): TGTGCCAGCAGTCCCGAATCTTATAACACAGATACGCAGTATTTT. Translation: CASSPESYNTDTQYF. The rearrangement uses TRBV12-3 or TRBV12-4 and TRBJ2-3, with D uncertain. Trimming removed 5 bases at V and 2 bases at J, with 14 bases between. This CDR3 is built from 15 residues.

The chain is built from TRBV9 and TRBJ2-3; TRBD2 agrees at 11 bases. Germline V gene lookup returns CDR1 SGDLS and CDR2 YYNGEE. Trimming removed 1 base from V and 0 bases from J; junction bases left unmatched: 7. The CDR3 has 18 amino acids. The CDR3 coding sequence is TGTGCCAGCAGCGTAAGCCCCGGGACTAGCGGTAGCACAGATACGCAGTATTTT. Residues: CASSVSPGTSGSTDTQYF.

Only a few counts were recorded for this clonotype. The chain carries TRBV5-6 and TRBJ1-5, with D possibly TRBD1 on 5 matching bases. The V and J ends lost 0 bases and 1 base respectively, with 11 bases between them. This CDR3 is built from 16 residues. Germline CDR1 and CDR2: SGHDT and YYEEEE. CDR3 in DNA: TGTGCCAGCAGCTTGGCCGGGGGGACGAGCAATCAGCCCCAGCATTTT. This codes for CASSLAGGTSNQPQHF.

V and J are TRBV12-3 or TRBV12-4 and TRBJ1-5; D is undetermined. Between the trimmed V and J ends, which lost 5 bases and 5 bases, there was a span of 7 bases. The CDR3 covers 12 residues. The CDR3 loop is CASSQDYQPQHF. In nucleotides, the CDR3 is TGTGCCAGCAGTCAAGACTATCAGCCCCAGCATTTT.

In its sample, this clonotype was seen a few times. The V and J genes are TRBV25-1 and TRBJ2-2; no clear D gene. The CDR3 has 15 amino acids. With 3 bases removed from V and 4 bases from J, the gap between germline ends came to 12 bases. Germline values: CDR1 MGHDK, CDR2 SYGVNS. In DNA form, the CDR3 reads TGTGCCAGCAGTGACCGAAGACATCTCACCGGGGAGCTGTTTTTT. This sequence encodes CASSDRRHLTGELFF.